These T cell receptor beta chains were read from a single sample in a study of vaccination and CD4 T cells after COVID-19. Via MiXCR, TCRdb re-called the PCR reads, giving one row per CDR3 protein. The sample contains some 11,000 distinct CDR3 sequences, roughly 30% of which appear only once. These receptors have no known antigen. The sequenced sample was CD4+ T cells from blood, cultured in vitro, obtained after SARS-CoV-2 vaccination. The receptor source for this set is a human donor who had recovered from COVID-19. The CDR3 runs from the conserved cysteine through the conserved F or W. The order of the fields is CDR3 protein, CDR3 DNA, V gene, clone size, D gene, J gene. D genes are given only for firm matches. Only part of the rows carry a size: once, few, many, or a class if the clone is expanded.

CDR3aa: CASRRTGAEEQYF
CDR3nt: TGTGCCAGTAGAAGGACAGGGGCGGAGGAGCAGTACTTC
v_gene: TRBV19
abundance: -
d_gene: TRBD1
j_gene: TRBJ2-7

CDR3aa: CASSEQGRPQETQYF
CDR3nt: TGTGCCAGCAGCGAACAAGGGCGGCCCCAAGAGACCCAGTACTTC
v_gene: TRBV5-6
abundance: -
d_gene: -
j_gene: TRBJ2-5

CDR3aa: CSARLDRGIRGTEAFF
CDR3nt: TGCAGTGCTAGATTGGACAGGGGGATTCGGGGGACTGAAGCTTTCTTT
v_gene: TRBV20-1
abundance: -
d_gene: TRBD1
j_gene: TRBJ1-1

CDR3aa: CASSPLGQAPGYTF
CDR3nt: TGTGCCAGCTCACCACTTGGGCAGGCCCCTGGCTACACCTTC
v_gene: TRBV18
abundance: few
d_gene: -
j_gene: TRBJ1-2

CDR3aa: CASSRPSQGGLYGYTF
CDR3nt: TGTGCCAGTAGTAGACCCAGCCAGGGAGGATTGTATGGCTACACCTTC
v_gene: TRBV19
abundance: few
d_gene: -
j_gene: TRBJ1-2

CDR3aa: CASSQPRVPYEQYF
CDR3nt: TGTGCCAGCAGTCAACCCCGGGTACCCTACGAGCAGTACTTC
v_gene: TRBV6-1
abundance: -
d_gene: -
j_gene: TRBJ2-7

CDR3aa: CASSWVGSGELFF
CDR3nt: TGTGCCAGCAGTTGGGTGGGGTCCGGGGAGCTGTTTTTT
v_gene: TRBV27
abundance: -
d_gene: -
j_gene: TRBJ2-2

CDR3aa: CAVSSGKGRGQYNEQFF
CDR3nt: TGTGCCGTCTCAAGCGGAAAGGGGAGGGGACAGTACAATGAGCAGTTCTTC
v_gene: TRBV10-3
abundance: -
d_gene: -
j_gene: TRBJ2-1

CDR3aa: CASSSYLAGLSYEQYF
CDR3nt: TGTGCCAGCAGTTCATATCTAGCGGGCCTCTCCTACGAGCAGTACTTC
v_gene: TRBV6-5
abundance: -
d_gene: TRBD2
j_gene: TRBJ2-7

CDR3aa: CASSPEGAQGEKLFF
CDR3nt: TGTGCCAGCAGCCCGGAGGGGGCGCAGGGTGAAAAACTGTTTTTT
v_gene: TRBV7-2
abundance: -
d_gene: TRBD1
j_gene: TRBJ1-4

CDR3aa: CATLRPGLNTEAFF
CDR3nt: TGTGCCACCCTAAGACCAGGGTTGAACACTGAAGCTTTCTTT
v_gene: TRBV2
abundance: -
d_gene: -
j_gene: TRBJ1-1

CDR3aa: CASSWDSTDTQYF
CDR3nt: TGCGCCAGCAGTTGGGACAGCACAGATACGCAGTATTTT
v_gene: TRBV10-1
abundance: few
d_gene: -
j_gene: TRBJ2-3

CDR3aa: CATSDLIGREGQETQYF
CDR3nt: TGTGCCACCAGTGATTTAATCGGGCGGGAGGGACAAGAGACCCAGTACTTC
v_gene: TRBV24-1
abundance: -
d_gene: TRBD2
j_gene: TRBJ2-5

CDR3aa: CASSDLQSGANVLTF
CDR3nt: TGTGCCAGCAGTGATCTTCAATCTGGGGCCAACGTCCTGACTTTC
v_gene: TRBV6-1
abundance: -
d_gene: -
j_gene: TRBJ2-6

CDR3aa: CASSPGGRAGSGYTF
CDR3nt: TGTGCCAGCAGTCCAGGGGGCAGGGCAGGGAGTGGCTACACCTTC
v_gene: TRBV28
abundance: -
d_gene: TRBD1
j_gene: TRBJ1-2

CDR3aa: CASSSGQGGSEQYF
CDR3nt: TGCGCCAGCAGCTCGGGACAGGGGGGTTCCGAGCAGTACTTC
v_gene: TRBV5-1
abundance: few
d_gene: TRBD1
j_gene: TRBJ2-7

CDR3aa: CASSIDHLGRQQYF
CDR3nt: TGTGCCAGTAGTATAGATCATTTGGGGAGGCAGCAGTACTTC
v_gene: TRBV19
abundance: -
d_gene: -
j_gene: TRBJ2-7

CDR3aa: CASRLAGAYDEQFF
CDR3nt: TGTGCCAGCCGACTAGCGGGAGCTTATGATGAGCAGTTCTTC
v_gene: TRBV6-1
abundance: -
d_gene: TRBD2
j_gene: TRBJ2-1

CDR3aa: CASSLFSVTSGSGKYEQYF
CDR3nt: TGTGCCAGCAGTTTATTTTCAGTGACCTCGGGCTCGGGGAAGTACGAGCAGTACTTC
v_gene: TRBV27
abundance: few
d_gene: -
j_gene: TRBJ2-7

CDR3aa: CASSSRTGNTEAFF
CDR3nt: TGTGCCAGCAGTTCTAGGACAGGGAACACTGAAGCTTTCTTT
v_gene: TRBV27
abundance: -
d_gene: TRBD1
j_gene: TRBJ1-1

CDR3aa: CATSRAGISYNEQFF
CDR3nt: TGTGCCACCAGTAGAGCGGGAATCTCCTACAATGAGCAGTTCTTC
v_gene: TRBV24-1
abundance: -
d_gene: TRBD2
j_gene: TRBJ2-1

CDR3aa: CSARDRQSSGNAKNIQYF
CDR3nt: TGCAGTGCTAGAGATAGGCAATCTAGCGGGAACGCCAAAAACATTCAGTACTTC
v_gene: TRBV20-1
abundance: -
d_gene: TRBD2
j_gene: TRBJ2-4

CDR3aa: CASSSGLAGVADTQHF
CDR3nt: TGTGCCAGCAGCTCCGGACTAGCGGGAGTTGCAGATACGCAGCATTTT
v_gene: TRBV7-9
abundance: -
d_gene: -
j_gene: TRBJ1-5

CDR3aa: CASSPSWGLGGYTF
CDR3nt: TGTGCCAGCAGCCCGAGCTGGGGGCTTGGTGGCTACACCTTC
v_gene: TRBV7-2
abundance: few
d_gene: -
j_gene: TRBJ1-2

CDR3aa: CASSFGTGLPYEQYF
CDR3nt: TGTGCCAGCAGCTTCGGAACGGGGCTCCCCTACGAGCAGTACTTC
v_gene: TRBV11-2
abundance: few
d_gene: -
j_gene: TRBJ2-7

CDR3aa: CASSYDRVPYEAFF
CDR3nt: TGTGCCAGCAGTTACGACAGGGTGCCGTACGAAGCTTTCTTT
v_gene: TRBV6-5
abundance: -
d_gene: TRBD1
j_gene: TRBJ1-1